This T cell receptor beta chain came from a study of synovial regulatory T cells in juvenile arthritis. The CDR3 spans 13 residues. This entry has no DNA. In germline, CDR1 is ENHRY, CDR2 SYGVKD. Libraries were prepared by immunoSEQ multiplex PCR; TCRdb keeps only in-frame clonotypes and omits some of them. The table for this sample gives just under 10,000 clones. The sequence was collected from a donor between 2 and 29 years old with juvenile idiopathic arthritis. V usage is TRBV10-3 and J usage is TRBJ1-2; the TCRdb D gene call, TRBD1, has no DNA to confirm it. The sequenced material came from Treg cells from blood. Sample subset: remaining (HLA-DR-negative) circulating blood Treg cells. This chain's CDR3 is CAIRRDRGLGYTF.